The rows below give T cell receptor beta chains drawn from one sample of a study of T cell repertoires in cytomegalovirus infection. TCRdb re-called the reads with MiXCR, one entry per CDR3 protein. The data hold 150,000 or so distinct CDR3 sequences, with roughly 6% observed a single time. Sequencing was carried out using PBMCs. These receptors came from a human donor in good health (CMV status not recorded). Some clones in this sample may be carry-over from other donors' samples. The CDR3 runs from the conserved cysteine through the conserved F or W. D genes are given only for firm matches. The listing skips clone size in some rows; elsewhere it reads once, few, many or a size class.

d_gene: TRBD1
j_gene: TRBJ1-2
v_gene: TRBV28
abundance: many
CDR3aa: CASSLTPGRGYGYTF
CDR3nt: TGTGCCAGCAGTCTCACGCCAGGCAGGGGGTATGGCTACACCTTC

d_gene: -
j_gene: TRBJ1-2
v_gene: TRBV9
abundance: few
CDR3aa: CASTRGDYGYTF
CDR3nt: TGTGCCTCGACGAGGGGGGACTATGGCTACACCTTC

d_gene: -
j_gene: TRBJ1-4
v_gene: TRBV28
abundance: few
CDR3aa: CASTVRGLGAKLFF
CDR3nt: TGTGCCAGCACCGTACGAGGGTTGGGCGCGAAACTGTTTTTT

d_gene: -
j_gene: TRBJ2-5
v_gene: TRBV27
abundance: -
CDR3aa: CASSLWGPQRDEETQYF
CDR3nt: TGTGCCAGCAGTTTATGGGGGCCACAGCGGGACGAAGAGACCCAGTACTTC

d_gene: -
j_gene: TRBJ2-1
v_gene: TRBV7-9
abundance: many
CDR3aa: CASTPSGVNSEQFF
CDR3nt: TGTGCCAGCACCCCTTCGGGGGTAAACAGTGAGCAGTTCTTC

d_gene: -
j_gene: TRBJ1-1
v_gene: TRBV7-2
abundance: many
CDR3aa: CASSLAGLGEAFF
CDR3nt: TGTGCCAGCAGCTTAGCGGGACTTGGAGAAGCTTTCTTT

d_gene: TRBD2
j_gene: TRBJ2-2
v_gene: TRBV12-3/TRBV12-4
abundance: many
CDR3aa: CASSRRLAGNTGELFF
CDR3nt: TGTGCCAGCAGCCGTCGACTAGCGGGGAACACCGGGGAGCTGTTTTTT

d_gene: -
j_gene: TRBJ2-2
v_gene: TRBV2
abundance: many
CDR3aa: CASSEGEVAPGELFF
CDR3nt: TGTGCCAGCAGTGAAGGCGAAGTAGCGCCCGGGGAGCTGTTTTTT

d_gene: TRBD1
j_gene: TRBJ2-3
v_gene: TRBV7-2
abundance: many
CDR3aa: CASSTQGALTDTQYF
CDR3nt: TGTGCCAGCAGCACGCAGGGGGCGCTGACAGATACGCAGTATTTT

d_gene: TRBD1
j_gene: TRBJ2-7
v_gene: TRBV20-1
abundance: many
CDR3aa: CSAGDQGTGTYEQYF
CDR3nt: TGCAGTGCCGGGGACCAGGGGACAGGGACCTACGAGCAGTACTTC

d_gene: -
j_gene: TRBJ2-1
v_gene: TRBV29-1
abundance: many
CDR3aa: CSVARELNNEQFF
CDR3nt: TGCAGCGTCGCACGTGAGTTAAACAATGAGCAGTTCTTC

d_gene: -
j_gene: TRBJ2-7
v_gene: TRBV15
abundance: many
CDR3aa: CATSRDRASSYEQYF
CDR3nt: TGTGCCACCAGCAGAGACAGGGCTAGCTCCTACGAGCAGTACTTC

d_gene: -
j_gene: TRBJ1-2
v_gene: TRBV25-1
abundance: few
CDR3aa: CASSESGNYGYTF
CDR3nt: TGTGCCAGCAGTGAATCCGGGAACTATGGCTACACCTTC

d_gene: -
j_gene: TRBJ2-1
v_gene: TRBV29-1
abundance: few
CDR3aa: CSVSMEGEQFF
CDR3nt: TGCAGCGTTTCCATGGAAGGTGAGCAGTTCTTC

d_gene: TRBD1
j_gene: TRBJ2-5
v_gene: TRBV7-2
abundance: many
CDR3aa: CASSLSRDRVKTQYF
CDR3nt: TGTGCCAGCAGCTTAAGTCGGGACAGGGTAAAGACCCAGTACTTC

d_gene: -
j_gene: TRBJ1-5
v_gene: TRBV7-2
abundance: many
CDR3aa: CASSLEGNSNQPQHF
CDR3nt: TGTGCCAGCAGCTTAGAAGGGAATAGCAATCAGCCCCAGCATTTT

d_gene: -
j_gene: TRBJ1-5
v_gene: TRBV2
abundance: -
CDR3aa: CASSELRGNQPQHF
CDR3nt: TGTGCCAGCAGTGAACTCCGGGGCAATCAGCCCCAGCATTTT

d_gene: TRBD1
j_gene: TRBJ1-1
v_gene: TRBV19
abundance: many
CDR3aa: CASSVTGSDTEAFF
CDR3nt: TGTGCCAGTAGTGTGACAGGGTCTGACACTGAAGCTTTCTTT

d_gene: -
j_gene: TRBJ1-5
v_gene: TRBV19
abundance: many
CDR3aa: CASTEHRGAAPQHF
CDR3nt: TGTGCCAGTACAGAGCATCGAGGGGCAGCACCCCAGCATTTT

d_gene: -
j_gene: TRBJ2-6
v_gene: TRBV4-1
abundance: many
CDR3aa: CASSQDKGQRFNVLTF
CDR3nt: TGCGCCAGCAGCCAAGATAAAGGACAGCGGTTCAACGTCCTGACTTTC

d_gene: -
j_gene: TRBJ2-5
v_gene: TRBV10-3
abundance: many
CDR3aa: CAISERQVQETQYF
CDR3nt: TGTGCCATCAGTGAGAGGCAAGTCCAAGAGACCCAGTACTTC

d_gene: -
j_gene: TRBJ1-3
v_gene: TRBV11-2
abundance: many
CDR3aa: CASSLGGGGFSGNTIYF
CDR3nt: TGTGCCAGCAGCCTCGGAGGGGGTGGATTTTCTGGAAACACCATATATTTT

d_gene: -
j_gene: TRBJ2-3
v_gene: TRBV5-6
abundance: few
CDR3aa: CASSGASGLRADTQYF
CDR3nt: TGTGCCAGCAGCGGCGCCAGCGGGTTGAGGGCAGATACGCAGTATTTT